Sequencing of this TCR beta chain was carried out in a study of blood T cells in healthy people across ages (dated by TCRdb to the mid-2010s). With regard to the full study: In model experiments, roughly one uniquely barcoded TCR beta cDNA molecule per two T cells was captured by template switching. To track age-related changes in TCR beta repertoire diversity, the study relied on deep sequencing normalized with unique cDNA molecular identifiers. Donors were grouped into four age groups: young (average roughly 15 years), middle-aged (roughly 40), aged (over 55) and long-lived (just over 80). To avoid experimental bias, donors of different ages were randomly spread across the sequencing lanes. For two donors (one aged 18 to 30 and one aged 80 or older), the study analyzed two additional independent replicas of 1 million unique cDNA reads from the same blood draw.

Libraries were constructed by 5' RACE. Reads for this sample came from an Illumina HiSeq 2500. A second PCR of roughly 7 to 11 cycles was run with a J-beta primer mix and a sample-barcoded 5' primer. A unique molecular identifier was introduced onto each TCR beta cDNA molecule by a template-switch 5' adaptor carrying 12 random nucleotides. Each sample yielded at least 2.5 million CDR3-containing paired-end reads. First-strand cDNA was synthesized from all RNA with the Mint cDNA synthesis kit, primed by a TRBC-specific oligonucleotide. After uracil-DNA glycosylase treatment, a first 18-cycle PCR used universal primers M1SS and BC2_uni_R on all cDNA. As for how the authors treated the data: Each sample was normalized by randomly selecting 1 million high-quality reads, each carrying a distinct molecular identifier. Reads with shared molecular identifiers were discarded instead of being binned into consensus sequences. CDR3 identification, clonotype clustering and error correction used MiTCR with a Q25 quality threshold and the strictest error-elimination algorithm. A nonparametric unseen species model with Euler transformation was used to estimate a lower bound on total TCR beta diversity. The public reads were quality trimmed at Q25 with fastp and then assembled into clones with MiXCR by TCRdb, keeping productive beta chains. For every CDR3 protein sequence, its rows merge into one entry that carries the most common genes and DNA. The V and J calls were determined by TCRdb, not by the authors. For this sample the table gives 600,000 or so distinct CDR3 sequences, of which under 55% were detected only once. The ten largest make up around 24% of the sample.

Details on this clonotype: The antigen it recognizes is unknown. Nothing much larger sits one base from this clone, and base qualities are not available.

Systemically healthy Caucasian individuals from Russia, some 36 in total and aged about 6 to 95 years, were included as donors. Each donor gave around 9 milliliters of peripheral blood, collected into EDTA-treated Vacutainer tubes. Ficoll-Paque density-gradient centrifugation was used to isolate PBMCs, with at least 7 million per sample. Trizol reagent was used to extract total RNA from the PBMCs, yielding at least 5.5 micrograms per sample. The percentages of naive CD45RAhigh/CD27high T cells were determined by flow cytometry on a PBMC aliquot from every donor. Overall study results and their limits: Compared with the aged group, more naive CD4+ T cells, fewer expanded clones and increased TCR diversity were shown by the long-lived group, suggesting age selection. Estimates of total diversity based on one million sequenced T cells were considered lower bounds and underestimates. Since profiling was done on bulk unsorted PBMCs, naive and antigen-experienced compartments could not be conclusively compared. Donor CMV infection status was unknown, potentially confounding age-related changes in expanded clonotypes. There was a strong correlation between observed TCR beta diversity and the percentage of naive T cells measured by flow cytometry. Observed TCR beta diversity per million T cells fell roughly linearly with age, and a significant reduction was already apparent by age about 38.

For CDR1 and CDR2, the germline V gene (reference sequence) lists SEHNR and FQNEAQ. The CDR3 covers 17 residues, taking in both the cysteine and the phenylalanine. Of all the DNA, just the CDR3 is kept, 51 bases in frame from base 1. Trimming costs V 2 bases and J 4 bases, and their ends lie 21 bases apart. This TCR was recovered from a man older than 75 in good health. The chain is assembled from TRBV7-9 and TRBJ2-7; tentative D gene TRBD2, with 5 bases matching. Sequencing input: blood. Read as DNA, the sequence is TGTGCCAGCAGCTTAATCATCCAAGAGGGAACGCCGTACGAGCAGTACTTC. This translates into CASSLIIQEGTPYEQYF.